This T cell receptor (beta chain) was documented in a study of beta chain features in type 1 diabetes. Turning to the study itself: There was similarity between patients and healthy donors in age, gender and cell yields.

Whole-study findings and limits: A moderate, significant TCRB CDR3 shortening appeared in type 1 diabetes across four CD4+ subsets. The similarity of naive, central memory and Treg TCRB repertoires appeared greater among patients than among healthy donors.

Of the isolated RNA, all was reverse transcribed, and so the sequenced material was expressed TCRB transcripts. Libraries were prepared by immunoSEQ multiplex PCR; TCRdb keeps only in-frame clonotypes and omits some of them. The sample holds some 350,000 clones; 9.6% are singletons and the top ten take about 0.6%. The CDR3 contains 15 residues. Germline V gene sequence: CDR1 MDHEN, CDR2 SYDVKM. V lost 6 bases, J lost 0 bases, and 13 bases lay in between. This clone has just a few counts. The antigen is undetermined. Sequenced input: central memory CD4+ T cells from blood. V usage is TRBV28 and J usage is TRBJ2-3; D possibly corresponds to TRBD1 (5 bases). This receptor was identified in a man aged 25-45 years with type 1 diabetes. The CDR3 protein is CASRVDRPSTDTQYF. The DNA of the CDR3 is TGTGCCAGCAGAGTCGACAGACCCAGCACAGATACGCAGTATTTT.